The T cell receptor (beta chain) described here comes from a study of shared clonotypes between healthy human individuals. Study-level results: Larger estimated richness was generally seen in naive subsets than in memory subsets. Rarefaction curves obtained for sorted subsets showed sequencing incomplete despite large depth.

Repertoires were generated with immunoSEQ multiplex PCR, while TCRdb's copy carries only in-frame clones and drops some. The table includes around 200,000 clones, about 68% detected once. V lost 6 bases, J lost 8 bases, and 12 bases lay in between. This CDR3 comprises 12 residues. Germline lookup yields CDR1 SGHRS and CDR2 YFSETQ. In the case of this clone: No antigen is known for it.

The TCR comes from a young man in good health. Specimen: memory CD4+ T cells sorted from blood. Specified subset: CD45RA-negative fraction. The rearrangement links TRBV5-1 to TRBJ2-1; maybe TRBD1 (5 bases). CDR3 sequence (DNA): TGCGCCAGCACCACCCAGGGCCATGAGCAGTTCTTC. Translating gives CASTTQGHEQFF.